Each of the 17 T cell receptor beta chains below was sequenced from the same sample in a study of blood T cell repertoires in COVID-19. TCRdb keeps only in-frame clones here, not all; method: immunoSEQ multiplex PCR. The sample lists over 200,000 clones; over 75% were seen once. Material for sequencing was peripheral blood. These receptors were taken from a middle-aged man with active or convalescent COVID-19.

The chain has TRBV6-5 and TRBJ1-2; D is unresolved. Germline CDR1 and CDR2: MNHEY and SVGAGI. The CDR3 has 14 amino acids. Trimming shortened V by 2 bases and J by 5 bases, and 12 bases separated the two germline ends. CDR3 amino acids: CASSYAGSVYGYTF. CDR3 coding DNA: TGTGCCAGCAGTTACGCCGGTTCCGTTTATGGCTACACCTTC.

Only a few counts were recorded for this clone. The chain has TRBV30 and TRBJ2-3; D not certain. This CDR3 has 13 amino acids. CDR1 is GTSNPN, CDR2 SVGIG, per germline (reference sequence). Trimming stripped 3 bases from V and 0 bases from J, with 7 bases between. The CDR3 nucleotides are TGTGCCTGGAGCGCCCTAAGCACAGATACGCAGTATTTT. Protein: CAWSALSTDTQYF.

The V gene is TRBV13, the J gene TRBJ1-2; D perhaps matches TRBD1 (6 bases). Between the trimmed V and J ends, which lost 2 bases and 1 base, there was a span of 8 bases. Germline-derived CDR1 and CDR2 are PRHDT and FYEKMQ (reference sequence). The CDR3 is 14 amino acids. The CDR3 is CASSLTRGNYGYTF. The CDR3 DNA follows: TGTGCCAGCAGCTTAACCAGGGGTAACTATGGCTACACCTTC.

The gene calls are TRBV7-3 and TRBJ2-3; 7 nucleotides agree with TRBD2. The CDR3 runs 14 residues. V lost 2 bases and J lost 2; bases outside the gene matches: 1. Germline CDR1 is SGHTA and CDR2 is FQGTGA. The DNA for the CDR3 is TGTGCCAGCAGCTTAGGGGGGGACACAGATACGCAGTATTTT. It specifies CASSLGGDTDTQYF.

The V gene is TRBV2, the J gene TRBJ2-3, with 9 bases identical to TRBD1. The CDR3 length is 13 residues. Looked up from germline, CDR1 is SNHLY and CDR2 is FYNNEI. Germline trimming cut 7 bases from V and 4 bases from J; bases unmatched to any gene: 3. CDR3 region: CASIGTGSDTQYF. The CDR3 DNA sequence: TGTGCCAGCATTGGGACAGGGTCAGATACGCAGTATTTT.

V usage is TRBV18 and J usage is TRBJ2-3, with D unclear. Germline CDR1 reads KGHSH; CDR2 reads LQKENI. CDR3 length: 15 residues. V was cut by 0 bases and J by 0 bases, with 7 bases left in between. CDR3 residues: CASSPPIRSTDTQYF. The DNA for the CDR3 is TGTGCCAGCTCACCACCTATTAGAAGCACAGATACGCAGTATTTT. Full variable domain (outside the CDR3, taken from reference TRBV18 and TRBJ2-3): NAGVMQNPRHLVRRRGQEARLRCSPMKGHSHVYWYRQLPEEGLKFMVYLQKENIIDESGMPKERFSAEFPKEGPSILRIQQVVRGDSAAYFCASSPPIRSTDTQYFGPGTRLTVL.

The CDR3 sequence: CASSMAGGPTETQYF. CDR3 DNA: TGTGCCAGTAGTATGGCGGGAGGGCCCACAGAGACCCAGTACTTC. This chain uses TRBV19 with TRBJ2-5; 9 nucleotides match TRBD2. The CDR3 extends over 15 amino acids. V was pared by 3 bases and J by 4 bases, with 6 bases of the junction left unmatched. CDR1 and CDR2 from the germline V gene are LNHDA and SQIVND (reference sequence).

Of note for this clone: Other DNA sequences in this sample translate to the same CDR3. The genes are TRBV30 and TRBJ2-5, with D unresolved. The V end lost 0 bases, the J end lost 5 bases, and 10 bases lay between the germline ends. The length of the CDR3 is 13 residues. CDR1 is GTSNPN and CDR2 is SVGIG in the germline V gene (reference sequence). The CDR3 DNA reads TGTGCCTGGAGTGTTCGAACGCGGGAGACCCAGTACTTC. Amino acids: CAWSVRTRETQYF.

The chain joins TRBV19 to TRBJ2-2; 9 nucleotides align to TRBD1. Germline trimming cut 8 bases from V and 5 bases from J; bases unmatched to any gene: 6. The V gene's germline CDR1 is LNHDA and CDR2 SQIVND (reference sequence). CDR3 length equals 14 residues. CDR3 loop: CASSTGGSTGELFF. CDR3 nucleotides: TGTGCCAGTTCTACAGGGGGCAGTACCGGGGAGCTGTTTTTT.

This rearrangement joins TRBV10-2 to TRBJ2-7; perhaps TRBD2 as D (6 bases). Deletions cut 4 bases from V and 2 bases from J, with 12 bases between. Germline values: CDR1 WSHSY, CDR2 SAAADI. The CDR3 runs to 14 residues. CDR3 in DNA: TGCGCCAGCAGTGCCGGGGGTTACCCCTACGAGCAGTACTTC. Encoded protein: CASSAGGYPYEQYF.

This clone occurred once. V usage is TRBV2 and J usage is TRBJ2-5; tentative D call: TRBD2 (7 bases). Germline CDR1 and CDR2: SNHLY and FYNNEI. V was cut by 6 bases and J by 3 bases, with 17 bases left in between. The CDR3 loop spans 15 amino acids. The CDR3 here is CASSNQIGGEETQYF. In DNA, the CDR3 is TGTGCCAGCAGCAATCAGATAGGGGGGGAAGAGACCCAGTACTTC.

J is TRBJ1-3 and V is TRBV7-9; D may be TRBD1 (5 bases). Germline values: CDR1 SEHNR, CDR2 FQNEAQ (reference sequence). CDR3 size: 16 residues. Trimming pared 5 bases from V and 3 bases from J, leaving 17 bases between. The CDR3 DNA reads TGTGCCAGCAGCCTGGTTAGGGGAAGGGTTGGAAACACCATATATTTT. Translation gives CASSLVRGRVGNTIYF.

J is TRBJ1-2 and V is TRBV7-9; D might be TRBD1 (5 bases). There are 19 residues in the CDR3. The ends were cut back, 4 bases at V and 3 bases at J, with 27 bases in the middle. Germline values: CDR1 SEHNR, CDR2 FQNEAQ (reference sequence). CDR3: CASSSEPGAKSGGYYGYTF. DNA for the CDR3: TGTGCCAGCAGCTCCGAACCTGGGGCCAAAAGCGGGGGTTACTATGGCTACACCTTC.

The CDR3, as DNA: TGCGCCAGCAGCAATCAGGGGGCTGAAGCTTTCTTT. Translating gives CASSNQGAEAFF. The V and J genes are TRBV5-1 and TRBJ1-1; 7 nucleotides agree with TRBD1. Trimming took 4 bases from V and 6 from J; bases not matched to a gene: 3. This CDR3 comprises 12 residues. Germline V gene sequence: CDR1 SGHRS, CDR2 YFSETQ.

The gene calls are TRBV6-5 and TRBJ1-5; D is perhaps TRBD1 (5 bases). The CDR3 runs to 13 residues. V lost 7 bases to trimming and J lost 6 bases, with 13 bases between them. The germline V gene has CDR1 MNHEY and CDR2 SVGAGI. The CDR3, as DNA: TGTGCCAGCAAGCAGGGAACCAGTCAGCCCCAGCATTTT. This encodes CASKQGTSQPQHF.

This clone was recorded only once. The CDR3 nucleotides are TGTGCCAGCAGCCCGAGGGCGGGCCAGAACACCGGGGAGCTGTTTTTT. Protein product: CASSPRAGQNTGELFF. This chain links TRBV7-2 with TRBJ2-2; perhaps TRBD2 as D (5 bases). V shed 5 bases and J shed 1 base, with 14 bases lying between them. The CDR3 runs 16 residues. Looked up from germline, CDR1 is SGHTA and CDR2 is FQGNSA.

The CDR3 here is CASSLGTGNTEAFF. Written as DNA, the CDR3 is TGTGCCAGCAGCTTAGGAACGGGGAACACTGAAGCTTTCTTT. The V gene is TRBV11-2, the J gene TRBJ1-1, with D unresolved. The germline V gene encodes CDR1 SGHAT and CDR2 FQNNGV. The length of the CDR3 is 14 residues. Trimming stripped 1 base from V and 1 base from J, with 7 bases between.